This is a list of T cell receptor beta chains from one sample in a study of CXCR3-negative and CXCR3-positive naive CD8 T cells. TCRdb re-called the 5' RACE reads; one entry per CDR3 protein, DNA not given. The sample has 100,000 to 150,000 distinct CDR3 sequences. Sequenced sample: naive CXCR3- CD8+ T cells from blood. Every receptor here comes from a human donor in good health. Some clones in this sample may be carry-over from other donors' samples. Each CDR3 is given with its conserved first and last residue.

v_gene	j_gene	CDR3aa
TRBV4-2	TRBJ1-1	CASSVPGRGDTEAFF
TRBV3-1	TRBJ2-1	CASSQVLAGGPSSEQFF
TRBV5-1	TRBJ2-7	CASSLVPSYEQYF
TRBV27	TRBJ2-7	CASSFPNREQYF
TRBV20-1	TRBJ1-1	CSARALNRVGNTEAFF
TRBV9	TRBJ1-6	CASSVGQGYSPLHF
TRBV20-1	TRBJ2-7	CSARGGHDYEQYF
TRBV7-8	TRBJ2-1	CASSFGGINEQFF
TRBV7-9	TRBJ2-7	CASSLEGRPEQYF
TRBV2	TRBJ1-1	CASSGAQNTEAFF
TRBV4-1	TRBJ2-5	CASSQNRGEETQYF
TRBV27	TRBJ2-2	CASRVGFATGELFF
TRBV12-3/TRBV12-4	TRBJ1-2	CASSAGFYGYTF
TRBV6-6	TRBJ2-4	CASRSSGDIQYF
TRBV6-5	TRBJ2-1	CASSYGETPSYNEQFF
TRBV12-3/TRBV12-4	TRBJ1-4	CASSFQVKGINEKLFF
TRBV20-1	TRBJ2-7	CSARSGDSSSYEQYF
TRBV14	TRBJ2-7	CASSQWSQGRSEQYF